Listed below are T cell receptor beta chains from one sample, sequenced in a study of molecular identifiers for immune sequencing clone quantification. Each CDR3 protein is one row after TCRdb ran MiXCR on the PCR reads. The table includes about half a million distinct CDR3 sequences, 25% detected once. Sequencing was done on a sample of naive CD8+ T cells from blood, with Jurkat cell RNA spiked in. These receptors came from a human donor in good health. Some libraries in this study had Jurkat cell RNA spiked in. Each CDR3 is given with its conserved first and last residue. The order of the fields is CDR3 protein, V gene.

CDR3 protein: CASTPAGQQAEQYF; V gene: TRBV5-6
CDR3 protein: CASSLCGPYEQYF; V gene: TRBV27
CDR3 protein: CSVGVQPNTGELFF; V gene: TRBV29-1
CDR3 protein: CASSLTSSDTGELFF; V gene: TRBV12-3/TRBV12-4
CDR3 protein: CASSETSGGLEQFF; V gene: TRBV2
CDR3 protein: CSVGPSYDRVESDTQYF; V gene: TRBV29-1
CDR3 protein: CASSESGRNWNTEAFF; V gene: TRBV10-1
CDR3 protein: CASSLMGGQTEAFF; V gene: TRBV13
CDR3 protein: CASSTNIAGEGDEQFF; V gene: TRBV6-5
CDR3 protein: CASSLAFGVDTQYF; V gene: TRBV7-9
CDR3 protein: CSVTPGEGYYEQYF; V gene: TRBV29-1
CDR3 protein: CSARWTTSYGYTF; V gene: TRBV20-1
CDR3 protein: CAWIAGRTEAFF; V gene: TRBV30
CDR3 protein: CASNVYGRGPGNTIYF; V gene: TRBV19
CDR3 protein: CASSFGPLAYEQYF; V gene: TRBV27
CDR3 protein: CASSPSTVYNEQFF; V gene: TRBV14
CDR3 protein: CASSRVTDTQYF; V gene: TRBV11-2
CDR3 protein: CASSQASQVANEKLFF; V gene: TRBV4-1
CDR3 protein: CASRQGRGRYTEAFF; V gene: TRBV28
CDR3 protein: CASSPLRDRDGYTF; V gene: TRBV7-9
CDR3 protein: CASSQDFGVEQYF; V gene: TRBV14
CDR3 protein: CASSPRPLSSSDTQYF; V gene: TRBV12-3/TRBV12-4
CDR3 protein: CASSVGAGNQPQHF; V gene: TRBV9
CDR3 protein: CASSYPSGHNEQFF; V gene: TRBV11-2
CDR3 protein: CASSLSGTDYEQYF; V gene: TRBV27
CDR3 protein: CASSESAGGSYGYTF; V gene: TRBV10-2
CDR3 protein: CASTPTAPGIEAFF; V gene: TRBV18
CDR3 protein: CASSLGNTEALF; V gene: TRBV6-5
CDR3 protein: CAGSPPSAGANVLTF; V gene: TRBV9
CDR3 protein: CASSQPFRATNTGELFF; V gene: TRBV3-1
CDR3 protein: CASSPSLRGQSTDTQYF; V gene: TRBV11-2
CDR3 protein: CASSQGGIAGGTDTQYF; V gene: TRBV6-5
CDR3 protein: CSVEDSSYEQYF; V gene: TRBV29-1
CDR3 protein: CASSLVPGTGGDEQYF; V gene: TRBV7-9
CDR3 protein: CASSSPGRNYEQYF; V gene: TRBV19
CDR3 protein: CASSLVWGLSTDTQYF; V gene: TRBV7-6
CDR3 protein: CASGQDSGGPESEQFF; V gene: TRBV4-3
CDR3 protein: CAISEGRTDNCGYTF; V gene: TRBV10-3
CDR3 protein: CASSDGYRSNTEAFF; V gene: TRBV2
CDR3 protein: CASSGEGASNEQFF; V gene: TRBV12-3/TRBV12-4
CDR3 protein: CASSSDGWGGEQYF; V gene: TRBV5-1
CDR3 protein: CASSQEGVPETQYF; V gene: TRBV7-8
CDR3 protein: CASSNSGGGGTEAFF; V gene: TRBV6-2/TRBV6-3
CDR3 protein: CASSLWRGQNTEAFF; V gene: TRBV7-9
CDR3 protein: CASSREAGYEQYF; V gene: TRBV4-2
CDR3 protein: CASSDGLASTDTQYF; V gene: TRBV6-5
CDR3 protein: CASSQQGQETQYF; V gene: TRBV6-5
CDR3 protein: CASSWGGQNTEAFF; V gene: TRBV11-2
CDR3 protein: CATSRDPSGLLYLGDTQYF; V gene: TRBV15
CDR3 protein: CASSPDGTYERYF; V gene: TRBV7-2
CDR3 protein: CASSPTPGSRNIQYF; V gene: TRBV27
CDR3 protein: CSVAGTGLTDTQYF; V gene: TRBV29-1